Shown below are 25 T cell receptor beta chains from a single sample sequenced in a study of siplizumab effects on memory and regulatory T cells. TCRdb keeps only in-frame clones here, not all; method: immunoSEQ multiplex PCR. The data contain tens of thousands of clones, just over 95% of them seen just once; the ten biggest clones take up about 1%. What was sequenced was naive CD8+ T cells sorted from blood. These receptor sequences come from a human donor in good health.

CDR3 nucleotides: TGTGCCAGCAGCGTAGCCCCCGGGACTAGCGGCCACAATGAGCAGTTCTTC. This gives the protein CASSVAPGTSGHNEQFF. The genes are TRBV9 and TRBJ2-1; 11 positions agree with TRBD2. The junction had 7 bases not matched to a gene; V was cut back by 0 bases and J by 5 bases. The CDR3 is 17 residues long. Per germline, CDR1 SGDLS and CDR2 YYNGEE.

This sequence joins TRBV4-1 and TRBJ2-7, with 9 bases aligning to TRBD1. The J segment lost 3 bases and the V segment lost 1 base, leaving 7 bases of the junction unmatched. Germline V gene lookup returns CDR1 MGHRA and CDR2 YSYEKL. The CDR3 runs 16 residues. The CDR3 region is CASSQATGGYDYEQYF. The CDR3 DNA reads TGCGCCAGCAGCCAAGCGACAGGGGGGTACGACTACGAGCAGTACTTC.

The rearrangement uses TRBV27 and TRBJ1-6; D is undetermined. The germline gives CDR1 MNHEY, CDR2 SMNVEV (reference sequence). The V end was cut by 3 bases, the J end by 4 bases, with 10 bases between. The CDR3 has 15 amino acids. The CDR3 region has the DNA TGTGCCAGCAGTTTCGTAGGAGGTTATAATTCACCCCTCCACTTT. This encodes CASSFVGGYNSPLHF.

This clone appeared a single time. The chain links TRBV5-1 to TRBJ1-1, with D uncertain. CDR1 and CDR2 from the germline V gene are SGHRS and YFSETQ. CDR3 length: 14 amino acids. Trimming shortened V by 0 bases and J by 6 bases, and 12 bases separated the two germline ends. This chain's CDR3 is CASSLAWGSAEAFF. The CDR3 nucleotides are TGCGCCAGCAGCTTGGCCTGGGGTTCCGCTGAAGCTTTCTTT.

This chain connects TRBV9 to TRBJ1-3; a weak D match, TRBD1 (5 bases). CDR1 and CDR2 (germline): SGDLS, YYNGEE. The CDR3 runs 15 residues. Trimming took 0 bases from V and 0 from J, leaving 7 bases between them. CDR3 loop: CASSVGQHSGNTIYF. The CDR3 DNA is TGTGCCAGCAGCGTAGGACAGCACTCTGGAAACACCATATATTTT.

This rearrangement joins TRBV19 to TRBJ1-3, with 12 positions matching TRBD1. Germline CDR1 and CDR2: LNHDA and SQIVND (reference sequence). This CDR3 comprises 16 residues. V was pared by 9 bases and J by 2 bases, with 8 bases of the junction left unmatched. CDR3 amino acids: CASLLGQGAAGNTIYF. Written as DNA, the CDR3 is TGTGCCAGCCTACTGGGACAGGGGGCCGCTGGAAACACCATATATTTT.

This chain's CDR3 is CASSQDFGLGLAENIQYF. In DNA, the CDR3 is TGCGCCAGCAGCCAAGATTTTGGGCTGGGACTAGCGGAAAACATTCAGTACTTC. This chain joins TRBV4-3 and TRBJ2-4, with TRBD2 matching 11 bases. Germline CDR1 LGHNA, CDR2 YSLEER. V shed 0 bases and J 5 bases; nucleotides not matched to a gene: 9. This CDR3 has 18 amino acids.

The V gene is TRBV13, the J gene TRBJ2-7, with 11 nucleotides matching TRBD2. The CDR3 runs 15 residues. V shed 0 bases and J 4 bases; nucleotides not matched to a gene: 2. Germline CDR1 and CDR2: PRHDT and FYEKMQ (reference sequence). CDR3 in DNA: TGTGCCAGCAGCTTAGGGACTAGCGGGATATACGAGCAGTACTTC. Its protein product is CASSLGTSGIYEQYF.

The chain combines TRBV20-1 with TRBJ2-1; TRBD2 agrees at 8 bases. This CDR3 contains 11 residues. V was pared by 7 bases and J by 7 bases, with 3 bases of the junction left unmatched. Germline CDR1 DFQATT, CDR2 SNEGSKA (reference sequence). The CDR3 DNA sequence: TGCAGTGGACCTAGCGGGAATGAGCAGTTCTTC. Its protein product is CSGPSGNEQFF.

This rearrangement joins TRBV29-1 to TRBJ2-2, with TRBD1 matching 7 bases. There are 15 residues in the CDR3. Losses at the gene ends were 2 bases for V and 3 bases for J; bases not matched to a gene: 6. From germline, CDR1 is SQVTM and CDR2 ANQGSEA. CDR3: CSVELRQGYTGELFF. The CDR3 nucleotides are TGCAGCGTTGAACTTCGACAGGGTTACACCGGGGAGCTGTTTTTT.

The rearrangement joins TRBV5-6 to TRBJ2-3, with TRBD2 identical over 10 bases. V lost 2 bases to trimming and J lost 6 bases; unmatched junction nucleotides: 18. Germline CDR1 is SGHDT and CDR2 is YYEEEE. There are 19 residues in the CDR3. The CDR3 DNA reads TGTGCCAGCAGCTTTTTTCTGGCTAGCGGGAGAGGTTTCATGGATACGCAGTATTTT. Protein: CASSFFLASGRGFMDTQYF. The variable domain in full, completed from reference TRBV5-6 and TRBJ2-3, reads DAGVTQSPTHLIKTRGQQVTLRCSPKSGHDTVSWYQQALGQGPQFIFQYYEEEERQRGNFPDRFSGHQFPNYSSELNVNALLLGDSALYLCASSFFLASGRGFMDTQYFGPGTRLTVL.

The CDR3 loop is CASSPRVTDTQYF. The CDR3 DNA is TGTGCCAGCAGTCCTAGGGTGACAGATACGCAGTATTTT. The chain is built from TRBV27 and TRBJ2-3; D is uncertain. The CDR3 runs to 13 residues. The germline gives CDR1 MNHEY, CDR2 SMNVEV (reference sequence). Deletions cut 5 bases from V and 3 bases from J, with 9 bases between.

The V call is TRBV7-9, the J call TRBJ1-2; D not certain. The V end lost 1 base, the J end lost 5 bases, and 8 bases lay between the germline ends. From germline, CDR1 is SEHNR and CDR2 FQNEAQ (reference sequence). This CDR3 is 13 amino acids long. CDR3 sequence reads: CASSLGVKYGYTF. For the CDR3, the DNA is TGTGCCAGCAGCTTAGGCGTAAAGTATGGCTACACCTTC.

The gene calls are TRBV2 and TRBJ2-2, with 7 bases lining up with TRBD1. The CDR3 is 17 residues long. V was clipped by 2 bases and J by 0 bases; unmatched bases: 6. Germline V gene lookup returns CDR1 SNHLY and CDR2 FYNNEI. The DNA of the CDR3 is TGTGCCAGCAGTGAAACCCGGACAGGCGCGAACACCGGGGAGCTGTTTTTT. It yields the protein CASSETRTGANTGELFF.

The chain joins TRBV15 to TRBJ2-2; TRBD1 or TRBD2 may be the D gene (5 bases each). Germline CDR1 reads LNHNV; CDR2 reads YYDKDF (reference sequence). The V and J ends lost 0 bases and 3 bases respectively, with 8 bases between them. The CDR3 length is 15 residues. CDR3 protein: CATSREMGDTGELFF. DNA of the CDR3: TGTGCCACCAGCAGAGAAATGGGGGACACCGGGGAGCTGTTTTTT.

The rearrangement uses TRBV28 and TRBJ2-2; TRBD2 aligns across 7 bases. The CDR3 extends over 17 amino acids. V was pared by 6 bases and J by 6 bases, with 16 bases of the junction left unmatched. Looked up from germline, CDR1 is MDHEN and CDR2 is SYDVKM. CDR3 sequence reads: CASRPLAWGEGSGELFF. The CDR3 DNA reads as TGTGCCAGCAGGCCATTGGCGTGGGGGGAGGGTTCCGGGGAGCTGTTTTTT.

V gene TRBV9 combines with J gene TRBJ1-1; no reliable D call. The V end was cut by 4 bases, the J end by 3 bases, with 16 bases between. The germline CDR1 and CDR2 sequences are SGDLS and YYNGEE. The CDR3 consists of 15 residues. CDR3 DNA sequence: TGTGCCAGCAGCCCACCGGGCGCGGGAGACACTGAAGCTTTCTTT. Its translation is CASSPPGAGDTEAFF.

This clone was seen just once. The chain recombines TRBV19 with TRBJ1-1; D gene ambiguous. The CDR3 is made up of 13 amino acids. CDR1 LNHDA and CDR2 SQIVND come from the germline V gene (reference sequence). Trimming removed 5 bases from V and 4 bases from J, with 11 bases in between. DNA for the CDR3: TGTGCCAGTAGTTATGGGCCTGGCACTGAAGCTTTCTTT. Amino acids: CASSYGPGTEAFF.

The genes are TRBV6-5 and TRBJ2-7; D might be TRBD1 (5 bases). CDR3 length: 14 amino acids. Per germline, CDR1 MNHEY and CDR2 SVGAGI. Trimming removed 3 bases at V and 2 bases at J, with 11 bases between. In DNA, the CDR3 is TGTGCCAGCAGTTATCAGGGCGACACCTACGAGCAGTACTTC. Translating gives CASSYQGDTYEQYF.

The chain links TRBV27 to TRBJ2-1, with D uncertain. Germline loops: CDR1 MNHEY, CDR2 SMNVEV (reference sequence). The CDR3 runs to 15 residues. The V end was cut by 2 bases, the J end by 4 bases, with 12 bases between. Here the CDR3 DNA reads TGTGCCAGCAGTTTAGGAGCCCCGGGTTACAATGAGCAGTTCTTC. This encodes CASSLGAPGYNEQFF.

The chain has TRBV28 and TRBJ2-7, with TRBD2 matching 11 bases. Germline V gene data show CDR1 as MDHEN and CDR2 as SYDVKM. The CDR3 extends over 16 amino acids. V trimming: 3 bases; J trimming: 2 bases; junction bases outside the gene matches: 6. CDR3 in DNA: TGTGCCAGCAGTTTGCTAGCGGGAGGCGGGGCCTACGAGCAGTACTTC. Protein product: CASSLLAGGGAYEQYF.

The rearrangement uses TRBV7-3 and TRBJ1-1, with 8 bases fitting TRBD1. The CDR3 sequence is 13 residues long. The J segment lost 7 bases and the V segment lost 1 base, leaving 2 bases of the junction unmatched. Germline V CDR1 and CDR2: SGHTA, FQGTGA. This CDR3 reads CASSLIGQGEAFF. CDR3 coding DNA: TGTGCCAGCAGCTTAATCGGACAGGGTGAAGCTTTCTTT.

The chain carries TRBV28 and TRBJ2-1, with 8 bases that match TRBD1. With V trimmed by 2 bases and J by 6 bases, 6 bases remained unmatched. CDR1 and CDR2 (germline): MDHEN, SYDVKM. The CDR3 extends over 15 amino acids. In DNA form, the CDR3 reads TGTGCCAGCAGTTTAAATCAGGGGGCGGTCAATGAGCAGTTCTTC. Encoded protein: CASSLNQGAVNEQFF.

The sample holds one count of this clone. The rearrangement links TRBV6-5 to TRBJ2-1; D is perhaps TRBD1 (6 bases). The CDR3 consists of 13 residues. Germline V gene data show CDR1 as MNHEY and CDR2 as SVGAGI. CDR3: CGTSRTQSQGRFF. DNA of the CDR3: TGTGGCACCTCGAGGACTCAATCCCAGGGGCGGTTCTTC.

The sample holds one count of this clone. This sequence joins TRBV19 and TRBJ2-1, with TRBD1 as a possible D gene (6 bases). Germline lookup yields CDR1 LNHDA and CDR2 SQIVND (reference sequence). Between the trimmed V and J ends, which lost 9 bases and 6 bases, there was a span of 18 bases. There are 14 residues in the CDR3. CDR3 in amino acids: CASSTGTLTNEQFF. DNA of the CDR3: TGTGCCAGCTCGACCGGGACATTGACCAATGAGCAGTTCTTC.